Sequencing of this T cell receptor beta chain was carried out in a study of blood T cell repertoires in COVID-19. Study as a whole: Whether acute or convalescent, the COVID-19 samples came from the United States, Italy and Spain.

This clone was recorded only once. This CDR3 has 16 amino acids. In germline, CDR1 is PRHDT, CDR2 FYEKMQ (reference sequence). Trimming stripped 5 bases from V and 5 bases from J, with 18 bases between. Assignments of participants to cohorts depended upon their own reported clinical history. Measured with immunoSEQ multiplex PCR; TCRdb has only the in-frame clones, and not every one. The sample contains hundreds of thousands of clones, approximately 92% of which appear only once. The sequence derives from a man aged 30 to 39 who had recovered from COVID-19. The chain has TRBV13 and TRBJ2-2; the D gene is possibly TRBD2 (6 bases). The sequencing sample was made of PBMCs or T cells enriched from blood (not recorded which). Here the CDR3 DNA reads TGTGCCAGCAGCATCGGGACTGCGCGAACGACCGGGGAGCTGTTTTTT. Amino acid sequence: CASSIGTARTTGELFF. The entire variable domain, with the rest obtained from reference TRBV13 and TRBJ2-2, is as follows: AAGVIQSPRHLIKEKRETATLKCYPIPRHDTVYWYQQGPGQDPQFLISFYEKMQSDKGSIPDRFSAQQFSDYHSELNMSSLELGDSALYFCASSIGTARTTGELFFGEGSRLTVL.